These T cell receptor beta chains were read from a single sample in a study of radiotherapy plus CTLA-4 blockade in lung cancer. Assay: immunoSEQ multiplex PCR; the TCRdb copy retains only in-frame clones and omits some. The sample lists 34,000 or so clones, under 85% occurring once. Sequenced here: peripheral blood, sampled from a patient treated with radiotherapy plus ipilimumab. These receptor sequences come from a human donor with non-small cell lung cancer that progressed on radiotherapy plus ipilimumab. Each CDR3 is given with its conserved first and last residue. Size is stated for part of the rows, as once, few or many counts, or as a class when the clone is expanded.

len,v_gene,j_gene,abundance,CDR3aa
13,TRBV9,TRBJ1-1,-,CASSGGVNTEAFF
16,TRBV9,TRBJ2-1,-,CASSEGGDPSYNEQFF
14,TRBV29-1,TRBJ1-1,-,CSVIRGSPNTEAFF
14,TRBV29-1,TRBJ2-2,-,CSVARATNTGELFF
15,TRBV4-3,TRBJ1-1,medium-sized,CASSQEMTVNTEAFF
14,TRBV19,TRBJ1-5,few,CATSGTGRNQPQHF
16,TRBV4-1,TRBJ2-5,-,CASSQDARPRQETQYF
18,TRBV7-2,TRBJ1-4,-,CASSLGEDPDFTFEKLFF
17,TRBV2,TRBJ1-6,-,CASSPGQASSYNSPLHF
15,TRBV10-3,TRBJ2-3,-,CAIRWLGRDTDTQYF
14,TRBV25-1,TRBJ2-3,-,CASGDSVSTDTQYF
17,TRBV9,TRBJ2-2,few,CASSPSLGGRKTGELFF
15,TRBV6-6,TRBJ1-2,-,CASSYVGMEIYGYTF
14,TRBV11-3,TRBJ1-1,-,CASRAGGADTEAFF
14,TRBV30,TRBJ1-2,-,CAWSHGRANYGYTF
14,TRBV9,TRBJ1-5,-,CASSVGGAAQPQHF
13,TRBV6-1,TRBJ2-7,-,CASSYSYSYEQYF
16,TRBV4-1,TRBJ1-1,-,CASSQLINRANTEAFF
15,TRBV6-1,TRBJ2-7,-,CASSEQAGPPYEQYF
17,TRBV28,TRBJ2-1,-,CASSPGTSGGPYNEQFF
12,TRBV7-2,TRBJ2-2,-,CASTWNTGELFF
17,TRBV5-6,TRBJ2-2,-,CASSLGTSGVLTGELFF
12,TRBV30,TRBJ1-2,-,CAWSRSNYGYTF
16,TRBV5-5,TRBJ1-4,few,CASSLGQLATNEKLFF
14,TRBV5-1,TRBJ2-3,-,CASSVAGETDTQYF
14,TRBV18,TRBJ1-2,-,CASSPPGSNYGYTF
13,TRBV5-5,TRBJ2-7,-,CASSLGFFYEQYF